The 26 T cell receptor beta chains below all came from one sample that was sequenced in a study of shared clonotypes between healthy human individuals (dated by TCRdb to about 2020). Library prep was done by the immunoSEQ multiplex PCR assay. Sourced from immuneACCESS, this table was stored by TCRdb with only in-frame sequences that have V and J called. A share of the clones is absent; for the studies checked, an unresolved V gene accounts for under half, and the remainder has no known explanation. A total of approximately 1,000,000 clones appear in this sample, around 77% of them only once. Together, the top ten hold over 0.8% of the sample. The sample was memory CD4+ T cells from PBMCs. The cell subset or site label for this specimen denotes: CD45RA-negative fraction. The receptors here all came from a young man in good health. Some clones in this sample may be carry-over from other donors' samples.

Turning to this clone: Other nucleotide sequences in the sample specify the same CDR3. The genes are TRBV7-3 and TRBJ2-1; D tentatively reads TRBD1 or TRBD2 (5 bases each). The V gene's germline CDR1 is SGHTA and CDR2 FQGTGA. The CDR3 has 16 amino acids. Trimming removed 1 base at V and 0 bases at J, with 10 bases between. CDR3 bases: TGTGCCAGCAGCTTAAAGCCAGGGAGCTCCTACAATGAGCAGTTCTTC. Its translation is CASSLKPGSSYNEQFF.

The chain carries TRBV27 and TRBJ2-1, with 10 bases aligning to TRBD2. V shed 5 bases, J shed 12 bases, and the junction held 13 bases outside the gene matches. The germline CDR1 and CDR2 sequences are MNHEY and SMNVEV (reference sequence). The CDR3 sequence is 15 residues long. The CDR3 nucleotides read TGTGCCAGCAGTAAACACCACGGGGGACTAGCGTTGCAGTTCTTC. Its protein is CASSKHHGGLALQFF.

The rearrangement links TRBV5-6 to TRBJ2-1, with D perhaps being TRBD1 or TRBD2 (5 bases each). V lost 4 bases to trimming and J lost 4 bases, with 12 bases between them. The germline CDR1 and CDR2 sequences are SGHDT and YYEEEE. The CDR3 is 14 residues long. The CDR3 DNA sequence: TGTGCCAGCAGCCTCGGGACGGAGTACAATGAGCAGTTCTTC. It is translated as CASSLGTEYNEQFF.

In its sample, this clone was seen a few times. The V and J genes are TRBV7-6 and TRBJ1-1; the match to TRBD1 covers 11 bases. Germline CDR1 is SGHVS and CDR2 is FNYEAQ. With V trimmed by 5 bases and J by 3 bases, 5 bases remained unmatched. The CDR3 covers 15 residues. CDR3 amino acids: CASSPRDRGDTEAFF. The CDR3 nucleotides are TGTGCCAGCAGCCCGCGGGACAGGGGGGACACTGAAGCTTTCTTT.

This clone showed up just a few times. The chain employs TRBV7-2 and TRBJ2-1, with D perhaps matching TRBD2 (5 bases). V was trimmed by 5 bases and J by 1 base, leaving 9 bases between them. The V gene's germline CDR1 is SGHTA and CDR2 FQGNSA. The CDR3 contains 14 residues. CDR3 in amino acids: CASSERWSYNEQFF. In DNA, the CDR3 is TGTGCCAGCAGCGAGCGGTGGTCCTACAATGAGCAGTTCTTC.

This clone was recorded many times. The chain carries TRBV7-9 and TRBJ1-4; D unresolved. CDR1 is SEHNR, CDR2 FQNEAQ, per germline (reference sequence). V lost 2 bases, J lost 11 bases, and 18 bases lay in between. This CDR3 comprises 15 residues. Written as DNA, the CDR3 is TGTGCCAGCAGCTTATACGCCCCGGGTCTCGATAAACTGTTTTTT. Its protein product is CASSLYAPGLDKLFF.

This chain links TRBV2 with TRBJ2-1; D is tentatively TRBD1 or TRBD2 (5 bases each). There are 14 residues in the CDR3. V was cut by 4 bases and J by 6 bases, with 13 bases left in between. The germline gives CDR1 SNHLY, CDR2 FYNNEI. The CDR3 here is CASSAGTTINEQFF. Written as DNA, the CDR3 is TGTGCCAGCAGTGCCGGGACCACCATCAATGAGCAGTTCTTC.

The CDR3 region is CASSGQGMNTEAFF. Written as DNA, the CDR3 is TGTGCCAGCAGTGGGCAGGGGATGAACACTGAAGCTTTCTTT. V is TRBV25-1 and J is TRBJ1-1; possibly TRBD1 for D (6 bases). The CDR3 runs to 14 residues. V lost 4 bases, J lost 0 bases, and 9 bases lay in between. Germline V gene sequence: CDR1 MGHDK, CDR2 SYGVNS.

In this sample, this clone turned up once. The chain couples TRBV9 to TRBJ1-3; D call uncertain. The CDR3 spans 13 residues. V gave up 4 bases and J gave up 4 bases, with 9 bases separating them. CDR1 and CDR2 from the germline V gene are SGDLS and YYNGEE. CDR3 coding DNA: TGTGCCAGCAGCCATTCAACCGGAAACACCATATATTTT. Translated: CASSHSTGNTIYF. Using reference TRBV9 and TRBJ1-3 for the parts outside the CDR3, the full variable domain is DSGVTQTPKHLITATGQRVTLRCSPRSGDLSVYWYQQSLDQGLQFLIQYYNGEERAKGNILERFSAQQFPDLHSELNLSSLELGDSALYFCASSHSTGNTIYFGEGSWLTVV.

The chain combines TRBV7-3 with TRBJ1-5; possibly TRBD1 for D (5 bases). The ends were cut back, 1 base at V and 4 bases at J, with 14 bases in the middle. CDR1 SGHTA and CDR2 FQGTGA come from the germline V gene. This CDR3 has 16 residues. The CDR3 DNA reads TGTGCCAGCAGCTTAAGAATGAGCAGGGCAAATCAGCCCCAGCATTTT. Translated, it gives CASSLRMSRANQPQHF.

This clone came up a few times. This rearrangement joins TRBV4-1 to TRBJ2-2; 9 bases match TRBD2. This CDR3 is built from 15 residues. Trimming removed 11 bases from V and 7 bases from J; junction bases left unmatched: 14. Germline CDR1 reads MGHRA; CDR2 reads YSYEKL. The CDR3 nucleotides read TGCGCCTCCCGGGGGGCGGGAGGGCCTGACGGGGAGCTGTTTTTT. Translated: CASRGAGGPDGELFF.

The chain couples TRBV7-2 to TRBJ2-7; no clear D. The CDR3 loop spans 15 amino acids. The V end was cut by 1 base, the J end by 3 bases, with 13 bases between. Germline-derived CDR1 and CDR2 are SGHTA and FQGNSA. The CDR3 region is CASSLEGVGRYEQYF. CDR3 coding DNA: TGTGCCAGCAGCTTAGAAGGAGTGGGCCGCTACGAGCAGTACTTC.

The chain carries TRBV5-1 and TRBJ2-3; D may be TRBD1 or TRBD2 (5 bases each). CDR1 SGHRS and CDR2 YFSETQ come from the germline V gene. The CDR3 is made up of 15 amino acids. Trimming shortened V by 5 bases and J by 5 bases, and 18 bases separated the two germline ends. For the CDR3, the DNA is TGCGCCAGCAGGGGGGACCACCTGGTCCAAGATACGCAGTATTTT. Its protein is CASRGDHLVQDTQYF. The full variable domain, completed using reference TRBV5-1 and TRBJ2-3, is KAGVTQTPRYLIKTRGQQVTLSCSPISGHRSVSWYQQTPGQGLQFLFEYFSETQRNKGNFPGRFSGRQFSNSRSEMNVSTLELGDSALYLCASRGDHLVQDTQYFGPGTRLTVL.

This clone has just a few counts. The chain carries TRBV7-2 and TRBJ1-5, with TRBD1 identical over 10 bases. Trimming removed 5 bases from V and 7 bases from J; junction bases left unmatched: 8. The CDR3 is made up of 15 amino acids. CDR1 is SGHTA and CDR2 is FQGNSA in the germline V gene. CDR3 sequence (DNA): TGTGCCAGCAGCCTAATGACAGGGGGCCTGCAGCCCCAGCATTTT. This translates into CASSLMTGGLQPQHF. The full variable domain, with the rest looked up from reference TRBV7-2 and TRBJ1-5, is GAGVSQSPSNKVTEKGKDVELRCDPISGHTALYWYRQSLGQGLEFLIYFQGNSAPDKSGLPSDRFSAERTGGSVSTLTIQRTQQEDSAVYLCASSLMTGGLQPQHFGDGTRLSIL.

The gene calls are TRBV5-1 and TRBJ2-1; maybe TRBD1 (5 bases). Trimming left V 4 bases short and J 8 bases short, with 7 bases between. Germline-derived CDR1 and CDR2 are SGHRS and YFSETQ. This CDR3 comprises 11 residues. CDR3 sequence: CASSTRDEQFF. In DNA, the CDR3 is TGCGCCAGCAGCACCAGGGATGAGCAGTTCTTC.

This clone showed up just a few times. The gene calls are TRBV6-4 and TRBJ2-2; 10 nucleotides align to TRBD2. Germline V lookup: CDR1 MRHNA, CDR2 SNTAGT. V trimming: 4 bases; J trimming: 3 bases; junction bases outside the gene matches: 2. The CDR3 is made up of 15 amino acids. This CDR3 reads CASSALAGDTGELFF. In DNA, the CDR3 is TGTGCCAGCAGTGCCCTAGCGGGGGACACCGGGGAGCTGTTTTTT.

Remarks on this clone: A much larger clone differs from this one at a single base, so this may be a read error. The chain carries TRBV5-6 and TRBJ2-7, with D possibly TRBD1 on 6 matching bases. Trimming pared 4 bases from V and 2 bases from J, leaving 10 bases between. The germline V gene encodes CDR1 SGHDT and CDR2 YYEEEE. This CDR3 region has 13 residues. In DNA, the CDR3 is TGTGCCAGCAGCCCGGACAGAACCTACGAGCAGTACTTC. Translated, it gives CASSPDRTYEQYF.

V is TRBV27 and J is TRBJ2-1, with 10 bases matching TRBD1. This CDR3 region has 16 residues. Germline V gives CDR1 MNHEY, CDR2 SMNVEV (reference sequence). J was trimmed by 8 bases and V by 5 bases; bases with no gene match: 12. The CDR3 spells CASSPRDRGRVDEQFF. The CDR3 bases are TGTGCCAGCAGTCCCAGAGACAGGGGGCGCGTCGATGAGCAGTTCTTC.

The sample holds one count of this clone. V gene TRBV18 combines with J gene TRBJ2-7; 9 bases fit TRBD1. The CDR3 is 16 residues long. From germline, CDR1 is KGHSH and CDR2 LQKENI. J was trimmed by 0 bases and V by 4 bases; bases with no gene match: 7. The CDR3 DNA reads as TGTGCCAGCTCACTACAGGGGGCTCAGGCCTCCTACGAGCAGTACTTC. Its translation: CASSLQGAQASYEQYF.

CDR3 in amino acids: CASRPGRTGALLTF. The CDR3 coding sequence is TGTGCCAGCAGACCAGGTCGAACGGGGGCTCTTCTCACCTTC. The rearrangement uses TRBV6-5 and TRBJ1-2; D perhaps matches TRBD1 (6 bases). V lost 6 bases to trimming and J lost 13 bases, with 24 bases between them. This CDR3 is 14 amino acids long. The V gene's germline CDR1 is MNHEY and CDR2 SVGAGI.

This chain's CDR3 is CASSWDRSEKLFF. The CDR3 nucleotides are TGTGCCAGCAGTTGGGACAGAAGTGAAAAACTGTTTTTT. The rearrangement uses TRBV6-5 and TRBJ1-4; 7 bases agree with TRBD1. Trimming cost V 4 bases and J 7 bases; bases outside gene matches: 3. This CDR3 region has 13 residues. Per the germline V gene, CDR1 is MNHEY and CDR2 is SVGAGI.

This clone was counted a few times. The chain has TRBV5-1 and TRBJ2-7, with D perhaps TRBD1 (6 bases). With 2 bases removed from V and 7 bases from J, the gap between germline ends came to 13 bases. CDR1 SGHRS and CDR2 YFSETQ come from the germline V gene. The CDR3 is 13 residues long. Here the CDR3 reads CASSLQGFGEQYF. Here the CDR3 DNA reads TGCGCCAGCAGCTTACAGGGCTTTGGGGAGCAGTACTTC.

J is TRBJ1-4 and V is TRBV5-1, with D maybe TRBD1 (6 bases). Trimming removed 0 bases at V and 7 bases at J, with 13 bases between. The CDR3 loop spans 15 amino acids. Per the germline V gene, CDR1 is SGHRS and CDR2 is YFSETQ. The CDR3 protein is CASSLDGGRAEKLFF. The CDR3 DNA follows: TGCGCCAGCAGCTTGGACGGGGGGCGCGCTGAAAAACTGTTTTTT.

The J gene is TRBJ2-7, the V gene TRBV4-1; D is perhaps TRBD2 (6 bases). V lost 1 base, J lost 2 bases, and 15 bases lay in between. The V gene's germline CDR1 is MGHRA and CDR2 YSYEKL. The CDR3 is 16 amino acids. DNA for the CDR3: TGCGCCAGCAGCCAAGGCGAAGGAATAGCGGCCTACGAGCAGTACTTC. It specifies CASSQGEGIAAYEQYF.

This clone came up many times. One end of the junction does not line up with germline, which may come from a read error. The chain employs TRBV5-5 and TRBJ1-4; 7 bases are shared with TRBD1. CDR1 is SGHKS and CDR2 is YYEKEE in the germline V gene (reference sequence). CDR3 length equals 16 residues. The DNA for the CDR3 is TGTGCCAGCAGGTTGGGACAGACTACAACTAATGAAAAACTGTTTTTT. It specifies CASRLGQTTTNEKLFF.

The chain links TRBV7-9 to TRBJ1-4, with 8 bases aligning to TRBD1. Trimming cost V 5 bases and J 8 bases; bases outside gene matches: 7. From germline, CDR1 is SEHNR and CDR2 FQNEAQ (reference sequence). CDR3 length: 14 residues. CDR3 sequence reads: CASSHDRGGEKLFF. The CDR3 DNA is TGTGCCAGCAGCCATGACAGGGGAGGGGAAAAACTGTTTTTT. Filled out from reference TRBV7-9 and TRBJ1-4, the complete variable domain reads DTGVSQNPRHKITKRGQNVTFRCDPISEHNRLYWYRQTLGQGPEFLTYFQNEAQLEKSRLLSDRFSAERPKGSFSTLEIQRTEQGDSAMYLCASSHDRGGEKLFFGSGTQLSVL.